Below, 10 T cell receptor beta chains from the same sample are listed, as sequenced in a study of technical replicates of blood from a few donors (TCRdb year 2017). The protocol used for the library was the immunoSEQ multiplex PCR assay. As stored in TCRdb, this immuneACCESS dataset retains in-frame rearrangements with V and J assigned. A fraction of the clones does not appear; measured against another copy, unresolved V genes explain less than half of the discrepancy, and the remainder lacks a known reason. This sample comprises tens of thousands of clones, 95% to 97% of them detected only once. The ten biggest clones cover 0.35% to 0.4% of the sample. Sample: T cells isolated from PBMCs. The receptors here all came from a human donor in good health.

The rearrangement joins TRBV4-1 to TRBJ2-1; D gene ambiguous. V was cut by 0 bases and J by 6 bases, with 12 bases left in between. The CDR3 runs 15 residues. The germline V gene encodes CDR1 MGHRA and CDR2 YSYEKL. The CDR3 DNA reads as TGCGCCAGCAGCCAAGACCGAGGTCCGATCAATGAGCAGTTCTTC. Protein: CASSQDRGPINEQFF.

The chain recombines TRBV19 with TRBJ1-4; no definite D call. Trimming took 3 bases from V and 2 from J, leaving 13 bases between them. The CDR3 spans 16 residues. Germline assignment: CDR1 LNHDA and CDR2 SQIVND (reference sequence). The CDR3 DNA reads TGTGCCAGTAGTATTAGGACTATAACTACTAATGAAAAACTGTTTTTT. It translates to CASSIRTITTNEKLFF.

This rearrangement joins TRBV6-5 to TRBJ2-7; D possibly corresponds to TRBD1 (6 bases). V dropped 0 bases and J dropped 2 bases, with 14 bases sitting between them. The CDR3 runs 16 residues. The germline V gene has CDR1 MNHEY and CDR2 SVGAGI. CDR3 sequence reads: CASSYSIGGETYEQYF. CDR3 DNA sequence: TGTGCCAGCAGTTACTCGATTGGGGGCGAGACCTACGAGCAGTACTTC.

The V gene is TRBV4-1, the J gene TRBJ2-4; 10 nucleotides match TRBD2. The V and J ends lost 8 bases and 15 bases, in that order; junction bases with no gene match: 10. Per germline, CDR1 MGHRA and CDR2 YSYEKL. This CDR3 region has 12 residues. In nucleotides, the CDR3 is TGCGCCAGCCGCACGCTAGCGGGAGACGCGTACTTC. It is translated as CASRTLAGDAYF.

This rearrangement joins TRBV27 to TRBJ1-5; TRBD1 might be the D (6 bases). There are 16 residues in the CDR3. V lost 9 bases and J lost 3, with 21 bases in between. Germline loops: CDR1 MNHEY, CDR2 SMNVEV (reference sequence). Written as DNA, the CDR3 is TGTGCCAGTCAGGGAGGGGGATGGTCTTCCAATCAGCCCCAGCATTTT. Protein sequence: CASQGGGWSSNQPQHF.

The CDR3 sequence is CASSYGLSGANVLTF. The CDR3 bases are TGTGCCAGCAGTTACGGACTCTCTGGGGCCAACGTCCTGACTTTC. The chain combines TRBV6-6 with TRBJ2-6, with TRBD2 as a possible D gene (5 bases). From germline, CDR1 is MNHNY and CDR2 SVGAGI (reference sequence). This CDR3 has 15 residues. V gave up 2 bases and J gave up 0 bases, with 5 bases separating them.

This sequence joins TRBV4-1 and TRBJ1-2, with no clear D. The CDR3 loop spans 15 amino acids. Deletions cut 1 base from V and 0 bases from J, with 9 bases between. Germline CDR1 MGHRA, CDR2 YSYEKL. As DNA, the CDR3 is TGCGCCAGCAGCCAAGGGCCCCTAGCTAACTATGGCTACACCTTC. Its translation is CASSQGPLANYGYTF.

The chain is built from TRBV15 and TRBJ2-1, with TRBD1 matching over 8 bases. The CDR3 spans 15 residues. Unmatched junction bases numbered 0, after V lost 2 bases and J lost 0 bases. Germline V gives CDR1 LNHNV, CDR2 YYDKDF (reference sequence). CDR3 protein: CATSRTGGSYNEQFF. As DNA, the CDR3 is TGTGCCACCAGCAGAACAGGGGGCTCCTACAATGAGCAGTTCTTC.

This chain connects TRBV5-6 to TRBJ1-4; D call uncertain. V gave up 4 bases and J gave up 8 bases, with 21 bases separating them. Germline-derived CDR1 and CDR2 are SGHDT and YYEEEE. The CDR3 loop spans 16 amino acids. As DNA, the CDR3 is TGTGCCAGCAGCGGCGGTCTGGAACCGGCTCGCGAAAAACTGTTTTTT. Its translation: CASSGGLEPAREKLFF.

V is TRBV19 and J is TRBJ1-5; TRBD1 agrees at 10 bases. The CDR3 is 14 amino acids. V shed 5 bases, J shed 2 bases, and the junction held 0 bases outside the gene matches. Germline CDR1 is LNHDA and CDR2 is SQIVND (reference sequence). In nucleotides, the CDR3 is TGTGCCAGTAGTGGGACAGGGGGCAATCAGCCCCAGCATTTT. This translates into CASSGTGGNQPQHF.